This T cell receptor (beta chain) came from a study of neurological immune-mediated disorders. This clonotype came up many times. Germline CDR1 SEHNR, CDR2 FQNEAQ (reference sequence). The CDR3 is 16 residues long. Deletions cut 0 bases from V and 2 bases from J, with 14 bases between. MiXCR was run by TCRdb on the 5' RACE reads, yielding one entry per CDR3 protein. The sample yields roughly 20,000 distinct CDR3 sequences, approximately 7.3% seen once. Material for sequencing was CD8+ T cells from blood. This TCR came from a woman aged 25 to 45 with HTLV-1-associated myelopathy (HAM/TSP). The rearrangement uses TRBV7-9 and TRBJ2-7; tentatively, D is TRBD1 (6 bases). The CDR3 reads CASSLATQGKTYEQYF. The CDR3 DNA follows: TGTGCCAGCAGCTTAGCGACACAGGGAAAAACCTACGAGCAGTACTTC.